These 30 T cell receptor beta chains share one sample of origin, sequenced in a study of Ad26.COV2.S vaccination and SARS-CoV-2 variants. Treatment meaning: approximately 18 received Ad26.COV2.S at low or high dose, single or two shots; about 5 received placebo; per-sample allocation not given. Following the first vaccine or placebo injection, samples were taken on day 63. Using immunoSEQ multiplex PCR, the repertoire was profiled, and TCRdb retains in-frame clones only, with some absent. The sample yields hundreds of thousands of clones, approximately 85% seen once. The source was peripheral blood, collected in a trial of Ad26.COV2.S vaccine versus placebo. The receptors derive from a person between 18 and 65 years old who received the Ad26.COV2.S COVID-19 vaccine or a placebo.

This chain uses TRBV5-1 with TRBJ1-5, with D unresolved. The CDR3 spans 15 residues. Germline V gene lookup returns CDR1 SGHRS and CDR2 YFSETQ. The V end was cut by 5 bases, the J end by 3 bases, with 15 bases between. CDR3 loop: CASRRQPGDNQPQHF. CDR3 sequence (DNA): TGCGCCAGCAGACGTCAGCCCGGAGACAATCAGCCCCAGCATTTT.

The CDR3 region has the DNA TGTGCCTGGAGTGTAGCGGGCTCGACCTACGAGCAGTACTTC. Its protein is CAWSVAGSTYEQYF. The rearrangement joins TRBV30 to TRBJ2-7, with D perhaps TRBD2 (6 bases). The V gene lost 0 bases and the J gene lost 2 bases, with 11 bases spanning the gap. The CDR3 contains 14 residues. Germline assignment: CDR1 GTSNPN and CDR2 SVGIG (reference sequence).

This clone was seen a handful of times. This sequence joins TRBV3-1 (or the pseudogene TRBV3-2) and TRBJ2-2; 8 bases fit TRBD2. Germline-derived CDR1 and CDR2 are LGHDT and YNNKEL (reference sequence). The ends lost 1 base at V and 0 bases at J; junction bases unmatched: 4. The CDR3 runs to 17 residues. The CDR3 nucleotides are TGTGCCAGCAGCCAAGCGTCTAGCGGGCCGAACACCGGGGAGCTGTTTTTT. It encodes CASSQASSGPNTGELFF.

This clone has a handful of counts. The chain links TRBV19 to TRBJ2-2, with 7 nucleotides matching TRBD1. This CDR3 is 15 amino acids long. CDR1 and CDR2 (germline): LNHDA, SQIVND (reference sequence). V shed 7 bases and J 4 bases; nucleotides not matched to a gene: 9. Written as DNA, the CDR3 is TGTGCCAGTAATCCTGACAGGGTGGGCACCGGGGAGCTGTTTTTT. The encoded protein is CASNPDRVGTGELFF.

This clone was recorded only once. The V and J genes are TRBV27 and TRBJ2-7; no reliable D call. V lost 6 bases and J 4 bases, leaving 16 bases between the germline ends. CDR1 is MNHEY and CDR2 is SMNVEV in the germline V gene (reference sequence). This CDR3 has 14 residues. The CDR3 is CASRDISQRYEQYF. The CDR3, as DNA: TGTGCCAGCAGGGATATAAGCCAACGTTACGAGCAGTACTTC.

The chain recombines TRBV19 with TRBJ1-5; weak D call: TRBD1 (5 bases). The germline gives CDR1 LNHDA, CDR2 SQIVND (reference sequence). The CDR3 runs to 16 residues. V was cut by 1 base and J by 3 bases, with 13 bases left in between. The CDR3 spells CASSIVGRAYNQPQHF. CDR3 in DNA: TGTGCCAGTAGTATAGTAGGCAGGGCGTACAATCAGCCCCAGCATTTT.

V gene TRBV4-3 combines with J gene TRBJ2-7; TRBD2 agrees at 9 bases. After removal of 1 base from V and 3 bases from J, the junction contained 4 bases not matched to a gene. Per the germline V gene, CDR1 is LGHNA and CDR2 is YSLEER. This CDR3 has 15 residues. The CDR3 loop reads CASSQVSSGDYEQYF. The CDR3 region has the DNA TGCGCCAGCAGCCAAGTATCTAGCGGGGACTACGAGCAGTACTTC.

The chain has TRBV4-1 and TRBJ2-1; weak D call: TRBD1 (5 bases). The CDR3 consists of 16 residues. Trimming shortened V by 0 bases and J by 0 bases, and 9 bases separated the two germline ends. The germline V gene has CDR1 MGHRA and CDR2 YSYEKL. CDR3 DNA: TGCGCCAGCAGCCAAGAGTGGGGCAGCTCCTACAATGAGCAGTTCTTC. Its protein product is CASSQEWGSSYNEQFF.

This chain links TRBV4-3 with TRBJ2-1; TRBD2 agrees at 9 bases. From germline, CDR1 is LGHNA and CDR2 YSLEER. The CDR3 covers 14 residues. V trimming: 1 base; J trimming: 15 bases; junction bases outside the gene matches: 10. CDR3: CASSQGNWREGRFF. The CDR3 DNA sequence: TGCGCCAGCAGCCAAGGCAATTGGCGGGAGGGTCGGTTCTTC.

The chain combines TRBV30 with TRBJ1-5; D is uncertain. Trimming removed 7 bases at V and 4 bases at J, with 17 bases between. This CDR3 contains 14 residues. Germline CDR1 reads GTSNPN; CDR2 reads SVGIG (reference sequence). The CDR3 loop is CASSGGSVNQPQHF. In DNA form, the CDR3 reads TGTGCCTCAAGTGGAGGCTCAGTAAATCAGCCCCAGCATTTT.

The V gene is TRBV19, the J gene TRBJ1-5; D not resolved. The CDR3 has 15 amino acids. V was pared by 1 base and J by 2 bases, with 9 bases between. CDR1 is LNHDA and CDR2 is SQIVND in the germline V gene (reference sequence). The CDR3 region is CASSIVRVGNQPQHF. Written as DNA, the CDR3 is TGTGCCAGTAGTATAGTGAGGGTTGGCAATCAGCCCCAGCATTTT.

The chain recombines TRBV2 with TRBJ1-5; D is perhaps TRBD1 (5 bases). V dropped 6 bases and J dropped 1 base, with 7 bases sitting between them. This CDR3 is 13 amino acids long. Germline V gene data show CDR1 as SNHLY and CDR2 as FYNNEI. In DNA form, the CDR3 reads TGTGCCAGCAGGCGGGACAGCAATCAGCCCCAGCATTTT. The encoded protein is CASRRDSNQPQHF.

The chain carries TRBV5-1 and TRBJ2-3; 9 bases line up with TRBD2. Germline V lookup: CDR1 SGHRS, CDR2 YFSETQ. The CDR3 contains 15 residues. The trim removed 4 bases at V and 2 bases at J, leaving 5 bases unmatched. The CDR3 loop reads CASSDKRGDTDTQYF. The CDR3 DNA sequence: TGCGCCAGCAGCGATAAGCGGGGGGACACAGATACGCAGTATTTT.

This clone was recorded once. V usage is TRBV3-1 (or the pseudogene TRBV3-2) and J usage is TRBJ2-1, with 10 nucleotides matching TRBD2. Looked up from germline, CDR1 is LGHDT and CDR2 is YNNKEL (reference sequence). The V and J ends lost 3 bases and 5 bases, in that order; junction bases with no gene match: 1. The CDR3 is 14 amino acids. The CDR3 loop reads CASSQLAGDNEQFF. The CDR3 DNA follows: TGTGCCAGCAGCCAGCTAGCGGGGGACAATGAGCAGTTCTTC.

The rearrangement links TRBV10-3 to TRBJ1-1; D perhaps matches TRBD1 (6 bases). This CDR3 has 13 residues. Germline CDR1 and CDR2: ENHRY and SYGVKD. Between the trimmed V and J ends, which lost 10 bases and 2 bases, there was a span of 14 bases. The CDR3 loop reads CATRGQFNTEAFF. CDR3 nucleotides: TGTGCCACCCGTGGACAGTTCAACACTGAAGCTTTCTTT.

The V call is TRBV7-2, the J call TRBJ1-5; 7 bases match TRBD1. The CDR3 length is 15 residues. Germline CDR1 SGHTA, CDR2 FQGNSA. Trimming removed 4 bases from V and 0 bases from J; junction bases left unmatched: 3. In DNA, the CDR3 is TGTGCCAGCAGCTCCTACAGGGGTAGCAATCAGCCCCAGCATTTT. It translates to CASSSYRGSNQPQHF. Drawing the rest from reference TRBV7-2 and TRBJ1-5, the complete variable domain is GAGVSQSPSNKVTEKGKDVELRCDPISGHTALYWYRQSLGQGLEFLIYFQGNSAPDKSGLPSDRFSAERTGGSVSTLTIQRTQQEDSAVYLCASSSYRGSNQPQHFGDGTRLSIL.

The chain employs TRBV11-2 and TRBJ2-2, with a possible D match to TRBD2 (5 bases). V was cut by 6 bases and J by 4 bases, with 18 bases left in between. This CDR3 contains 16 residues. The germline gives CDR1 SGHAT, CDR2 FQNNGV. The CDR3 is CASRPIGRTRTGELFF. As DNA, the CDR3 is TGTGCCAGCAGACCGATAGGTCGGACTCGCACCGGGGAGCTGTTTTTT.

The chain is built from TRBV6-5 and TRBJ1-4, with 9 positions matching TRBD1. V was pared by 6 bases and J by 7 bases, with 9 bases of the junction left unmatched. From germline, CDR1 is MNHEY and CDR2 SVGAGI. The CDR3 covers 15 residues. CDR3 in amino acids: CASSRSGTGTEKLFF. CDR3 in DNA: TGTGCCAGCAGCCGATCCGGGACAGGGACTGAAAAACTGTTTTTT.

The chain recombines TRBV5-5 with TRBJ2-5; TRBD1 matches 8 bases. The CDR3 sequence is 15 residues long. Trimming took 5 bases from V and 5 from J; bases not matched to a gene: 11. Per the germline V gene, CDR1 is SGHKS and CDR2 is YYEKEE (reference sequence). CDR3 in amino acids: CASRRTGTPAETQYF. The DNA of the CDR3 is TGTGCCAGCAGAAGGACAGGGACGCCCGCCGAGACCCAGTACTTC. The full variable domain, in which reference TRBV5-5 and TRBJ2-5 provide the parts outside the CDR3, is DAGVTQSPTHLIKTRGQQVTLRCSPISGHKSVSWYQQVLGQGPQFIFQYYEKEERGRGNFPDRFSARQFPNYSSELNVNALLLGDSALYLCASRRTGTPAETQYFGPGTRLLVL.

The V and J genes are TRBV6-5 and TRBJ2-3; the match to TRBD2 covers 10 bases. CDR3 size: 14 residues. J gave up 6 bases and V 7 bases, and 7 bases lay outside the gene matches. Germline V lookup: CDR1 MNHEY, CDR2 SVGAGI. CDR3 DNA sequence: TGTGCCAGCACTCCTAGCGGGGGTCGGGATACGCAGTATTTT. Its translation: CASTPSGGRDTQYF.

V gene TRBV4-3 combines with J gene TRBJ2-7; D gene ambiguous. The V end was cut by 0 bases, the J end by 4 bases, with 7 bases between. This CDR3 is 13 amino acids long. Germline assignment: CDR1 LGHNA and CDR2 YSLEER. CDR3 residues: CASSQDMTYEQYF. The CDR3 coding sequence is TGCGCCAGCAGCCAAGATATGACTTACGAGCAGTACTTC.

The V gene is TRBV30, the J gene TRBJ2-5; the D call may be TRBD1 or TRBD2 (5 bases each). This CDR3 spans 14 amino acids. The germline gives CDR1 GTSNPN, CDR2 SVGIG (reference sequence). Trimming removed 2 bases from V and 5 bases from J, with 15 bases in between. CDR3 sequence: CAWSTRGSGETQYF. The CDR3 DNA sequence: TGTGCCTGGAGTACTAGGGGATCTGGGGAGACCCAGTACTTC.

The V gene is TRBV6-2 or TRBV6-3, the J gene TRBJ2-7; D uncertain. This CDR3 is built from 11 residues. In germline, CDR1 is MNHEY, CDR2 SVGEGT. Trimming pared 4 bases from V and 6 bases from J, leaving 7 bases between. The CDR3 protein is CASSFWGEQYF. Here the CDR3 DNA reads TGTGCCAGCAGTTTTTGGGGCGAGCAGTACTTC.

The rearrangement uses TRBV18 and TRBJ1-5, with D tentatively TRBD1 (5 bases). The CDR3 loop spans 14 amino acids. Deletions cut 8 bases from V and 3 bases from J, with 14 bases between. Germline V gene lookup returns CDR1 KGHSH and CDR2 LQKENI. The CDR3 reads CASALSGPNQPQHF. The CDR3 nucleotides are TGTGCCAGCGCCCTGTCGGGACCCAATCAGCCCCAGCATTTT.

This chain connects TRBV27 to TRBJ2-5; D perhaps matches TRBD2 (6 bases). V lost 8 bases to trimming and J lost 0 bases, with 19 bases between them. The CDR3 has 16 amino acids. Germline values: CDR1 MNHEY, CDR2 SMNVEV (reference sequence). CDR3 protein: CASPSFERVYQETQYF. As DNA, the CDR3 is TGTGCCAGCCCCTCCTTCGAGCGGGTCTACCAAGAGACCCAGTACTTC.

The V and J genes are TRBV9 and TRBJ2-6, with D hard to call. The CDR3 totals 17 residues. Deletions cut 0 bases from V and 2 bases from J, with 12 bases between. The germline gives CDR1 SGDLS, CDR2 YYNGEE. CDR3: CASSVGAGSAGANVLTF. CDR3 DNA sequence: TGTGCCAGCAGCGTAGGGGCAGGATCGGCTGGGGCCAACGTCCTGACTTTC.

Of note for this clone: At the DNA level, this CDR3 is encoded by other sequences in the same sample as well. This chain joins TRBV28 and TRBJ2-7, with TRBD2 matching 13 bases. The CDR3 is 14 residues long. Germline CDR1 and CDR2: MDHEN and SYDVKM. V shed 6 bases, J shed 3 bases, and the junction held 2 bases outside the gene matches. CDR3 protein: CASSRTSGSYEQYF. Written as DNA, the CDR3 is TGTGCCAGCAGCCGGACTAGCGGGAGCTACGAGCAGTACTTC.

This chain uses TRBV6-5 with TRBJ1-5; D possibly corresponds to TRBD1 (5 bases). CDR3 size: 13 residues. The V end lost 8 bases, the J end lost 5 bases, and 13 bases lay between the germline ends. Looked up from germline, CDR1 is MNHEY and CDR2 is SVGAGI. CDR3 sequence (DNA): TGTGCCAGCCACGACAGACAACATCAGCCCCAGCATTTT. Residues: CASHDRQHQPQHF.

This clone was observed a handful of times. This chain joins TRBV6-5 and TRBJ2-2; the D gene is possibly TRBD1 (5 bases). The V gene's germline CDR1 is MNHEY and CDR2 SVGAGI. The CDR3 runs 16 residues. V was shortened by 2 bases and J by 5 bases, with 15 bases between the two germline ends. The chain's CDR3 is CASSYRGGLGTGELFF. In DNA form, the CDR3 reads TGTGCCAGCAGTTACAGGGGCGGTTTGGGGACCGGGGAGCTGTTTTTT.

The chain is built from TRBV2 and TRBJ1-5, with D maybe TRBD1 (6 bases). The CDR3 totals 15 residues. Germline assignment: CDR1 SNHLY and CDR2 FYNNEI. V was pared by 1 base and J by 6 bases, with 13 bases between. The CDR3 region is CASSEGGQGIQPQHF. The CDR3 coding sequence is TGTGCCAGCAGTGAAGGAGGGCAGGGGATTCAGCCCCAGCATTTT. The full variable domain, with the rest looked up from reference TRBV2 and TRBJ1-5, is EPEVTQTPSHQVTQMGQEVILRCVPISNHLYFYWYRQILGQKVEFLVSFYNNEISEKSEIFDDQFSVERPDGSNFTLKIRSTKLEDSAMYFCASSEGGQGIQPQHFGDGTRLSIL.